The source of this T cell receptor beta chain is a study of T cell responses to AZD1222 COVID-19 vaccine. Using immunoSEQ multiplex PCR, the repertoire was profiled, and TCRdb retains in-frame clones only, with some absent. The sample gives tens of thousands of clones, about 83% of which show up once; 8.7% is in the top ten. CDR1 and CDR2 (germline): MDHEN, SYDVKM. Trimming shortened V by 7 bases and J by 3 bases, and 12 bases separated the two germline ends. The length of the CDR3 is 13 residues. The sample here was peripheral blood, taken on day 0 of AZD1222 vaccination. The source of this sequence is an adult in good health. This sequence joins TRBV28 and TRBJ1-2; unclear D gene. The CDR3 spells CASISVNDYGYTF. CDR3 coding DNA: TGTGCCAGCATTTCAGTTAATGACTATGGCTACACCTTC.